This T cell receptor beta chain was recovered during a study of response to subunit inactivated influenza vaccine. Regarding the study as a whole: The authors suggested that every seasonal influenza vaccination recruits few new T cells.

TCRdb used MiXCR to reprocess the RT-PCR reads, holding one entry per CDR3 protein. This sample carries around 480,000 distinct CDR3 sequences, roughly 9.8% of them seen once, and the ten largest clones take roughly 12%. CDR3 length: 14 amino acids. In germline, CDR1 is DFQATT, CDR2 SNEGSKA (reference sequence). V shed 6 bases, J shed 5 bases, and the junction held 10 bases outside the gene matches. Details on this clonotype: Its target is not known.

V usage is TRBV20-1 and J usage is TRBJ2-5; 9 positions agree with TRBD1. The receptor was isolated from a man in his fifties who received an inactivated influenza vaccine. The sample in question was PBMCs from blood, obtained 35 to 45 days after vaccination. The chain's CDR3 is CSATTGGELETQYF. CDR3 sequence (DNA): TGCAGTGCCACCACAGGGGGCGAGTTGGAGACCCAGTACTTC.